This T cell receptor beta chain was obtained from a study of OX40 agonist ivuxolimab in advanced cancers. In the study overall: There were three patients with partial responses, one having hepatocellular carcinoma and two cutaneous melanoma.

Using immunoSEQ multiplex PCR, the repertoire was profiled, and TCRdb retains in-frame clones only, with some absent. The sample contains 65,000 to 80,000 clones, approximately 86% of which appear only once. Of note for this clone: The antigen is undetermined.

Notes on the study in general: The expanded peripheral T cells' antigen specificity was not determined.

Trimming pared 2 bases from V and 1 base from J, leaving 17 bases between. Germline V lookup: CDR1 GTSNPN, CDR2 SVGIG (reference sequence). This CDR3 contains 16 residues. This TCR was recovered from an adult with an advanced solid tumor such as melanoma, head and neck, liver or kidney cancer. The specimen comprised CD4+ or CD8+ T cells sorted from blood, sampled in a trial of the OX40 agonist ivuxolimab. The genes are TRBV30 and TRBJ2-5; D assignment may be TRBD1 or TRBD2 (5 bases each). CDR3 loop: CAWSLGTTRIQETQYF. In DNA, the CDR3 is TGTGCCTGGAGTCTCGGGACCACTCGGATCCAAGAGACCCAGTACTTC.